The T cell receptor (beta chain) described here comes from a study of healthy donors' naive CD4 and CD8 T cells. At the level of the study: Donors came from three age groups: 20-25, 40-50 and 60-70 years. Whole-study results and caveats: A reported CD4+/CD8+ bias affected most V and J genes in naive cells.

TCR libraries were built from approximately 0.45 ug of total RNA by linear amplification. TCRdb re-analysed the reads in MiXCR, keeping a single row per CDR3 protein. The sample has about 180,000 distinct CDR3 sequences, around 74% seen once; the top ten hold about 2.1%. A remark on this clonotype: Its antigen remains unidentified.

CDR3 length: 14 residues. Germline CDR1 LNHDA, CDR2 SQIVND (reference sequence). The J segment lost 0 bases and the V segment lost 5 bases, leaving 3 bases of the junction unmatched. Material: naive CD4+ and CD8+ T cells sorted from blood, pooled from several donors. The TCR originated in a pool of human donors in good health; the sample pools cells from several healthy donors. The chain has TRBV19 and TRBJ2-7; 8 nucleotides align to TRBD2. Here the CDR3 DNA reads TGTGCCAGTAGTTCCAGCGGGGGCTCCTACGAGCAGTACTTC. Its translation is CASSSSGGSYEQYF.